These 16 T cell receptor beta chains share one sample of origin, sequenced in a study of cytomegalovirus exposure and HLA in healthy donors. This PCR relied on a set of 60 Vbeta primers and 13 Jbeta primers. TCRdb keeps only in-frame clones here, not all; method: immunoSEQ multiplex PCR. The table shows tens of thousands of clones, with roughly 80% occurring only once. Material: PBMCs. The receptor source for this set is a woman aged 40-49 years in good health and CMV-seropositive.

The gene calls are TRBV5-4 and TRBJ2-2, with 8 nucleotides matching TRBD1. CDR1 SGHNT and CDR2 YYREEE come from the germline V gene (reference sequence). With 1 base clipped from V and 6 bases from J, the junction kept 5 bases outside the gene matches. This CDR3 contains 15 residues. CDR3 sequence: CASSLSGTGSGELFF. Written as DNA, the CDR3 is TGTGCCAGCAGCTTGTCCGGGACAGGCTCCGGGGAGCTGTTTTTT.

The V and J genes are TRBV19 and TRBJ1-5; possible D gene TRBD1, 5 bases. The CDR3 length is 16 residues. Germline V gene sequence: CDR1 LNHDA, CDR2 SQIVND (reference sequence). The V gene lost 3 bases and the J gene lost 2 bases, with 14 bases spanning the gap. The CDR3 bases are TGTGCCAGTAGTATTATCGGGACTGATGGCAATCAGCCCCAGCATTTT. It yields the protein CASSIIGTDGNQPQHF.

Note on this clone: An end of the junction does not agree with germline; a read error may underlie this. The chain uses TRBV7-7 and TRBJ2-2; D call uncertain. There are 12 residues in the CDR3. CDR1 and CDR2 from the germline V gene are SSHAT and FNYEAQ (reference sequence). The CDR3 DNA reads TGTGCTAGCAGCTCAATTTCCGGGGAGCTGTTTTTT. Protein: CASSSISGELFF.

This chain joins TRBV6-4 and TRBJ2-3; 7 bases align to TRBD2. With V trimmed by 0 bases and J by 1 base, 4 bases remained unmatched. Germline V gene sequence: CDR1 MRHNA, CDR2 SNTAGT. This CDR3 has 16 amino acids. The DNA for the CDR3 is TGTGCCAGCAGTGACTCGAAGGGAGGGGGCACAGATACGCAGTATTTT. Translated: CASSDSKGGGTDTQYF.

V and J are TRBV7-6 and TRBJ2-7, with TRBD1 matching 11 bases. V lost 4 bases and J lost 4; bases outside the gene matches: 6. Germline lookup yields CDR1 SGHVS and CDR2 FNYEAQ. CDR3 length: 15 residues. In DNA, the CDR3 is TGTGCCAGCAGCTCGGTCCGGGACAGGGGGTACGAGCAGTACTTC. It translates to CASSSVRDRGYEQYF.

This clone was observed a single time. The CDR3 here is CASSLTGGRSPSYF. As DNA, the CDR3 is TGTGCCAGCAGCTTAACAGGTGGTCGCTCACCCTCGTACTTC. The J gene is TRBJ2-5, the V gene TRBV7-8; D is possibly TRBD1 (5 bases). The V end lost 2 bases, the J end lost 13 bases, and 20 bases lay between the germline ends. CDR1 and CDR2 from the germline V gene are SGHVS and FQNEAQ. The CDR3 is 14 amino acids.

V gene TRBV6-6 combines with J gene TRBJ2-2; D is uncertain. The CDR3 sequence is 13 residues long. Germline V lookup: CDR1 MNHNY, CDR2 SVGAGI (reference sequence). Trimming took 6 bases from V and 3 from J, leaving 8 bases between them. The CDR3 is CASRAGDTGELFF. In DNA form, the CDR3 reads TGTGCCAGCAGAGCAGGTGACACCGGGGAGCTGTTTTTT.

This clone was counted a single time. The chain employs TRBV19 and TRBJ1-5, with D possibly TRBD1 on 5 matching bases. The V gene's germline CDR1 is LNHDA and CDR2 SQIVND (reference sequence). Trimming stripped 0 bases from V and 0 bases from J, with 12 bases between. This CDR3 comprises 17 residues. CDR3: CASSIDFRDYSNQPQHF. The CDR3 DNA reads TGTGCCAGTAGTATAGATTTCAGGGATTATAGCAATCAGCCCCAGCATTTT. Combining the CDR3 with reference TRBV19 and TRBJ1-5 gives the whole variable domain DGGITQSPKYLFRKEGQNVTLSCEQNLNHDAMYWYRQDPGQGLRLIYYSQIVNDFQKGDIAEGYSVSREKKESFPLTVTSAQKNPTAFYLCASSIDFRDYSNQPQHFGDGTRLSIL.

This chain uses TRBV18 with TRBJ2-5; 7 bases align to TRBD2. CDR1 and CDR2 from the germline V gene are KGHSH and LQKENI. The CDR3 contains 13 residues. Trimming took 5 bases from V and 4 from J; bases not matched to a gene: 4. The CDR3 DNA follows: TGTGCCAGCTCAAGACTAGCCCGAGAGACCCAGTACTTC. Translating it yields CASSRLARETQYF.

The chain has TRBV4-3 and TRBJ2-7, with 7 nucleotides matching TRBD1. The CDR3 has 15 amino acids. J gave up 2 bases and V 0 bases, and 4 bases lay outside the gene matches. The germline gives CDR1 LGHNA, CDR2 YSLEER. DNA for the CDR3: TGCGCCAGCAGCCAAGAATGGGGGACAGCCTACGAGCAGTACTTC. Amino acid sequence: CASSQEWGTAYEQYF.

This clone appeared a few times. V and J are TRBV5-6 and TRBJ2-2; 10 bases map to TRBD2. V lost 0 bases and J lost 2; bases outside the gene matches: 1. CDR1 and CDR2 from the germline V gene are SGHDT and YYEEEE. CDR3 length: 16 amino acids. DNA of the CDR3: TGTGCCAGCAGCTTGGGACTAGCGGGCAACACCGGGGAGCTGTTTTTT. It is translated as CASSLGLAGNTGELFF.

The chain couples TRBV18 to TRBJ2-3; 11 nucleotides agree with TRBD2. This CDR3 spans 16 amino acids. Germline lookup yields CDR1 KGHSH and CDR2 LQKENI. V trimming: 2 bases; J trimming: 4 bases; junction bases outside the gene matches: 5. The CDR3 DNA follows: TGTGCCAGCTCACCAGAGCTAGCGGGAGGTGCAGATACGCAGTATTTT. Residues: CASSPELAGGADTQYF.

This chain joins TRBV9 and TRBJ2-1; 9 bases fit TRBD2. From germline, CDR1 is SGDLS and CDR2 YYNGEE. The CDR3 is 15 residues long. With V trimmed by 2 bases and J by 5 bases, 5 bases remained unmatched. The CDR3 DNA sequence: TGTGCCAGCAGCGTTCGGATAGCGGGAGACAATGAGCAGTTCTTC. It specifies CASSVRIAGDNEQFF.

The chain combines TRBV13 with TRBJ1-1; 7 bases align to TRBD1. The CDR3 covers 18 residues. From germline, CDR1 is PRHDT and CDR2 FYEKMQ (reference sequence). V gave up 2 bases and J gave up 1 base; unmatched junction bases: 13. DNA of the CDR3: TGTGCCAGCAGCTTAATCTCCCCATATGACAGGGAGAACACTGAAGCTTTCTTT. Translation: CASSLISPYDRENTEAFF. Based on the CDR3 plus reference TRBV13 and TRBJ1-1, the full variable domain is AAGVIQSPRHLIKEKRETATLKCYPIPRHDTVYWYQQGPGQDPQFLISFYEKMQSDKGSIPDRFSAQQFSDYHSELNMSSLELGDSALYFCASSLISPYDRENTEAFFGQGTRLTVV.

The chain recombines TRBV18 with TRBJ2-1; the match to TRBD2 covers 7 bases. V lost 4 bases to trimming and J lost 4 bases; unmatched junction nucleotides: 10. Germline-derived CDR1 and CDR2 are KGHSH and LQKENI. CDR3 size: 16 residues. CDR3 sequence (DNA): TGTGCCAGCTCACTTTTTAGCCAGCGGGAATACAATGAGCAGTTCTTC. Its translation is CASSLFSQREYNEQFF.

This clone was seen only a few times. The chain employs TRBV27 and TRBJ2-6; D is perhaps TRBD2 (5 bases). Trimming removed 7 bases at V and 0 bases at J, with 7 bases between. The CDR3 is 14 residues long. CDR1 is MNHEY and CDR2 is SMNVEV in the germline V gene (reference sequence). CDR3 in DNA: TGTGCCAGCACCGACTACTCTGGGGCCAACGTCCTGACTTTC. It is translated as CASTDYSGANVLTF. Using reference TRBV27 and TRBJ2-6 for the parts outside the CDR3, the full variable domain is EAQVTQNPRYLITVTGKKLTVTCSQNMNHEYMSWYRQDPGLGLRQIYYSMNVEVTDKGDVPEGYKVSRKEKRNFPLILESPSPNQTSLYFCASTDYSGANVLTFGAGSRLTVL.